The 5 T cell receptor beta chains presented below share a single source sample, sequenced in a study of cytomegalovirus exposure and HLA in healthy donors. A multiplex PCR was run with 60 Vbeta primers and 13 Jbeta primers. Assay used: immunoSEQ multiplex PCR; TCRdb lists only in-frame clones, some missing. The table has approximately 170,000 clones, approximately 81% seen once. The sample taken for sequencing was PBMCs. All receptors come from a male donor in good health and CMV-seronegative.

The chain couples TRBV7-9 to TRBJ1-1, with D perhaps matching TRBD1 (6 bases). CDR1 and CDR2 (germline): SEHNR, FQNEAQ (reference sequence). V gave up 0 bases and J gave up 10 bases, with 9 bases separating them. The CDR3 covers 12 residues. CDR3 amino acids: CASSLARGGAFF. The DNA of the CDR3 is TGTGCCAGCAGCTTAGCGAGAGGGGGAGCTTTCTTT.

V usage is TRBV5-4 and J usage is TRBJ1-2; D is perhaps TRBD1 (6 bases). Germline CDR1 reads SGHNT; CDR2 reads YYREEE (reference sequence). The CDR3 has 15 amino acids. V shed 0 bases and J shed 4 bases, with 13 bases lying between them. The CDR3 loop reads CASSLAVTGFYGYTF. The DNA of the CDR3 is TGTGCCAGCAGCTTGGCCGTGACAGGTTTCTATGGCTACACCTTC.

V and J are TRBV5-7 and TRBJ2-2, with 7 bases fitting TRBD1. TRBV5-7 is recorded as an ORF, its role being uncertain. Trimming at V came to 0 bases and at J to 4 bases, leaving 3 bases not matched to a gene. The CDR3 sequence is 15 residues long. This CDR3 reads CASSLGQGGTGELFF. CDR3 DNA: TGTGCCAGCAGCTTGGGACAGGGCGGCACCGGGGAGCTGTTTTTT.

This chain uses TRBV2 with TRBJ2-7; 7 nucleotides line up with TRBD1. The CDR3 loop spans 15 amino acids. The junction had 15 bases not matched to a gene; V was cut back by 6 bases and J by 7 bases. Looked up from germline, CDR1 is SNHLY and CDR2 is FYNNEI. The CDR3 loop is CASREQGTPLKEQYF. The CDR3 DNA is TGTGCCAGCAGGGAACAGGGGACCCCACTTAAGGAGCAGTACTTC.

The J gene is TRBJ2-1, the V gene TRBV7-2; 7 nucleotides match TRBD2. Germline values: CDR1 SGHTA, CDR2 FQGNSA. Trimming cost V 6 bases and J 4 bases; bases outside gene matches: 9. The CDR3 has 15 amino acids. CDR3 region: CASRRAGRLYNEQFF. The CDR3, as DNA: TGTGCCAGCAGGAGAGCCGGGAGGTTGTACAATGAGCAGTTCTTC.